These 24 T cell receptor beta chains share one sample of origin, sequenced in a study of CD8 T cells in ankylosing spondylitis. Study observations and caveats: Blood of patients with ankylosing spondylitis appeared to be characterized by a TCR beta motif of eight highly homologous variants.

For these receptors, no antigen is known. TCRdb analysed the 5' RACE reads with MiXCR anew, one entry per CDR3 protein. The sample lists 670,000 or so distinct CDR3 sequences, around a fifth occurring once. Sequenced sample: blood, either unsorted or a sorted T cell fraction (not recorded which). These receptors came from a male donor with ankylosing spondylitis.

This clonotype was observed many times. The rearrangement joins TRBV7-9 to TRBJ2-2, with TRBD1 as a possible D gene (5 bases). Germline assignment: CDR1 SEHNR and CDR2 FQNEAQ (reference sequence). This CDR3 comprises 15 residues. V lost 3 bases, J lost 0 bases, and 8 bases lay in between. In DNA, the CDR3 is TGTGCCAGCAGCTTTGACAGTCCGAACACCGGGGAGCTGTTTTTT. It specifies CASSFDSPNTGELFF.

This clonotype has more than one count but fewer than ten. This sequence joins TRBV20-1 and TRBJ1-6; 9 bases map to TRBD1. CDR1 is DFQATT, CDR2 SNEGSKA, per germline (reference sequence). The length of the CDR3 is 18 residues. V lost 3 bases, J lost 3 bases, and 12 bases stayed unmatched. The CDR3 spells CSASPGQGSMIYNSPLHF. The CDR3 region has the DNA TGCAGTGCTAGCCCGGGACAGGGCTCTATGATCTATAATTCACCCCTCCACTTT.

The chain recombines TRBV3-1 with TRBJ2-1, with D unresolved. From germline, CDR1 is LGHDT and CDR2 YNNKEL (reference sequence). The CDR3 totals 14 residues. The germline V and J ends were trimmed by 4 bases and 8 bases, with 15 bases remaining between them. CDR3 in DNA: TGTGCCAGCAGCCCCCCGACCCGGATGGATGAGCAGTTCTTC. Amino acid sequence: CASSPPTRMDEQFF.

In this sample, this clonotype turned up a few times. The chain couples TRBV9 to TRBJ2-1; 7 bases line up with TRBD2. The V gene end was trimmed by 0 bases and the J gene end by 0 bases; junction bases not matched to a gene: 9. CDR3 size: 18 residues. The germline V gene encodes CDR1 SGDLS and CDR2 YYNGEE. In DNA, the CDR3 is TGTGCCAGCAGCGTAGGGTTTTCTAGCGGACGCTCCTACAATGAGCAGTTCTTC. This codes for CASSVGFSSGRSYNEQFF.

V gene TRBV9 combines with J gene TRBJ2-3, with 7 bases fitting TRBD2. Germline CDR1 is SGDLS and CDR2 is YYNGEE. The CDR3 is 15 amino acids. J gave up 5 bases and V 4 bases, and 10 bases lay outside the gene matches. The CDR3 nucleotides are TGTGCCAGCAGCCCCCACGGACTAGTAGAAGATACGCAGTATTTT. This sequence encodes CASSPHGLVEDTQYF.

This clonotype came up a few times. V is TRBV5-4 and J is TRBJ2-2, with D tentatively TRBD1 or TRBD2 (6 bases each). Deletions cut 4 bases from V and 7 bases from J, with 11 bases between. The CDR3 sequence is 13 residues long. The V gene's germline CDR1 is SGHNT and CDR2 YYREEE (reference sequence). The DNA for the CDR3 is TGTGCCAGCAGCCGGAGGGGGGTCGGGGAGCTGTTTTTT. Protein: CASSRRGVGELFF.

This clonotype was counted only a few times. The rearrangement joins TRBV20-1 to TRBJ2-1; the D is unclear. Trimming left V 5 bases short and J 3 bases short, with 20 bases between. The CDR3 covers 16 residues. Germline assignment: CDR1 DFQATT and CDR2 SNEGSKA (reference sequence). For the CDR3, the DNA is TGCAGTGCTCAGCGAGGTAGCAGGACCATCTACAATGAGCAGTTCTTC. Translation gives CSAQRGSRTIYNEQFF.

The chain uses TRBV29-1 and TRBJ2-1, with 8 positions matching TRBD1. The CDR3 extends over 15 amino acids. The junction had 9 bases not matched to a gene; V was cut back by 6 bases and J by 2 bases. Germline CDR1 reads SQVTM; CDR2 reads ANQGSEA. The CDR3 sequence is CSVGGTGWAYNEQFF. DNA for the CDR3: TGCAGCGTAGGAGGGACAGGTTGGGCCTACAATGAGCAGTTCTTC.

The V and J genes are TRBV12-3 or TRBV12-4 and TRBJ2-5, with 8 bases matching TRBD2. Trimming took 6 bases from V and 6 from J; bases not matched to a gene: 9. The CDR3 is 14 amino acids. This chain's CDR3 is CASSSTSGPQTQYF. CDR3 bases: TGTGCCAGCAGCTCTACTAGCGGACCCCAGACCCAGTACTTC.

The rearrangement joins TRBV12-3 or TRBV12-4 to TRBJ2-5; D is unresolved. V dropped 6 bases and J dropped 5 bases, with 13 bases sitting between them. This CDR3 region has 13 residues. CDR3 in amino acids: CASSLVSGETQYF. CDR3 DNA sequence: TGTGCCAGCAGCCTTGTTTCTGGGGAGACCCAGTACTTC.

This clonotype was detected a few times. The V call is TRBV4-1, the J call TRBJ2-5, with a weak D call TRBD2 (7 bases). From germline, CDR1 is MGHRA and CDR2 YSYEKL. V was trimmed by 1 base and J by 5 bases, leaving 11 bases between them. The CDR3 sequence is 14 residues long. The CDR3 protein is CASSQVSGGETQYF. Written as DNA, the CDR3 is TGCGCCAGCAGCCAAGTGTCGGGGGGCGAGACCCAGTACTTC.

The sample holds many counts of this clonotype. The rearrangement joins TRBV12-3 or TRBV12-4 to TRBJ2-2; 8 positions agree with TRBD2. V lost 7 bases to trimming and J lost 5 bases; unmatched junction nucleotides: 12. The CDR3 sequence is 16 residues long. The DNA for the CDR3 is TGTGCCAGCACCTTCGATAGGACTAGCACAACCGGGGAGCTGTTTTTT. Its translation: CASTFDRTSTTGELFF.

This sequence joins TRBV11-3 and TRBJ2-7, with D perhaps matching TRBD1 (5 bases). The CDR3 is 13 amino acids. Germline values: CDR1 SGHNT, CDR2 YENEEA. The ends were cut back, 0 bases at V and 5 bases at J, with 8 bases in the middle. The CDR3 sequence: CASSLDPGNEQYF. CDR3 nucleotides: TGTGCCAGCAGCTTAGACCCAGGGAACGAGCAGTACTTC.

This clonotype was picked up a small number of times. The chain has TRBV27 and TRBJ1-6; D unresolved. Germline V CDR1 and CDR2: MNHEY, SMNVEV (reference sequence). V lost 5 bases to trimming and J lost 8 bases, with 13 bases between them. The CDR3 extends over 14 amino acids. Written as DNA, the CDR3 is TGTGCCAGCAGTCGCAAAGTAGCGGATTCACCCCTCCACTTT. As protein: CASSRKVADSPLHF.

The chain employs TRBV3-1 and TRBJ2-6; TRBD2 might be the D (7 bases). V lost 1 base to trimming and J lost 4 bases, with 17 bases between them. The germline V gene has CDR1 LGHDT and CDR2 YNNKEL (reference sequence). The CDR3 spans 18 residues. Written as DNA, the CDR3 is TGTGCCAGCAGCCAAGTTGCGGGGGCTATTTCGGGGGCCAACGTCCTGACTTTC. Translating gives CASSQVAGAISGANVLTF.

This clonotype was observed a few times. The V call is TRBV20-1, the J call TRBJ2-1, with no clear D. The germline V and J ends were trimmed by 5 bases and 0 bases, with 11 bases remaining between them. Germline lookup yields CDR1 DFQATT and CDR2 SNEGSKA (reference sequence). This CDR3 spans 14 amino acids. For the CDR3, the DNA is TGCAGTGCTTCGCTAGGCATCTCCTACAATGAGCAGTTCTTC. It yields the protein CSASLGISYNEQFF.

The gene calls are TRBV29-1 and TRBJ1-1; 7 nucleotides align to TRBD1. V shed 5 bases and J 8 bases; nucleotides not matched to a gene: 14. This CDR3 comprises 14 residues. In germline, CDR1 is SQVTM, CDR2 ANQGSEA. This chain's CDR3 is CSVSHPREDREAFF. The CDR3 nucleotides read TGCAGCGTTTCACACCCCCGGGAGGACAGGGAAGCTTTCTTT.

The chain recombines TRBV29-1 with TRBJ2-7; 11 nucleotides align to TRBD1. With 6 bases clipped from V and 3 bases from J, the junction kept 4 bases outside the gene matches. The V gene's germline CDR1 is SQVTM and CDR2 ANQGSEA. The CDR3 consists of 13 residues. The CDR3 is CSVGGQGDYEQYF. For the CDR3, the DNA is TGCAGCGTCGGGGGACAGGGGGACTACGAGCAGTACTTC.

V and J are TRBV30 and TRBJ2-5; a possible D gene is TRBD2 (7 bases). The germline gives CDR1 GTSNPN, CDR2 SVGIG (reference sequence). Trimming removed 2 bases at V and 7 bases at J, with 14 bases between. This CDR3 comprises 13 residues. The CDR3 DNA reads TGTGCCTGGAGTAGGGGGGGCGCGGCGACCCAGTACTTC. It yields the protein CAWSRGGAATQYF. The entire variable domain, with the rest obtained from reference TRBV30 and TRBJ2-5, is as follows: SQTIHQWPATLVQPVGSPLSLECTVEGTSNPNLYWYRQAAGRGLQLLFYSVGIGQISSEVPQNLSASRPQDRQFILSSKKLLLSDSGFYLCAWSRGGAATQYFGPGTRLLVL.

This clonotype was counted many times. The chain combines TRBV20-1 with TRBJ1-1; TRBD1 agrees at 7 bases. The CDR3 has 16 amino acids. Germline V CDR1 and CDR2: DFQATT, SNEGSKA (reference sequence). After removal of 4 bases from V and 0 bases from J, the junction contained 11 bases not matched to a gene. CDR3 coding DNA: TGCAGTGCTACGGACAGGCGTCATTGGATGAACACTGAAGCTTTCTTT. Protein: CSATDRRHWMNTEAFF.

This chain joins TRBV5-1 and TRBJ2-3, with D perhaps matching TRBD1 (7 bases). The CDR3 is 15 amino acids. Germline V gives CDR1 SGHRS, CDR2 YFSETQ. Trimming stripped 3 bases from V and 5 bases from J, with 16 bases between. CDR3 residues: CASSSRDSGLDTQYF. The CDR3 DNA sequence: TGCGCCAGCAGCTCCCGGGACAGCGGGCTAGATACGCAGTATTTT.

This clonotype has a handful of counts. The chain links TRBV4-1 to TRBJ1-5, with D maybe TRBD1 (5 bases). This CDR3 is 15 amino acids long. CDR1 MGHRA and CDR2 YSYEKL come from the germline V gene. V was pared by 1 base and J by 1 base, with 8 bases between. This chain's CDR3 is CASSQVWGSNQPQHF. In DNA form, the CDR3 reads TGCGCCAGCAGCCAAGTATGGGGGAGCAATCAGCCCCAGCATTTT.

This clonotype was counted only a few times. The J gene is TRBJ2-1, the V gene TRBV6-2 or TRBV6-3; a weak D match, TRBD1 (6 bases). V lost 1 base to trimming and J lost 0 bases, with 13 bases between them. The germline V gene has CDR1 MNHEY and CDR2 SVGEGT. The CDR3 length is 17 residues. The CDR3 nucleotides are TGTGCCAGCAGTTACTGGCCAGGGGAACCCTCCTACAATGAGCAGTTCTTC. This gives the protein CASSYWPGEPSYNEQFF.

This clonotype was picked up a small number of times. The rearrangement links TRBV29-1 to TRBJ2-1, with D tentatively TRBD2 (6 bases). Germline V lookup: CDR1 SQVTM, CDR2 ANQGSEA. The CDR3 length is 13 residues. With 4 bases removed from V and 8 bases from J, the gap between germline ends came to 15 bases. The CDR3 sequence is CSVAVPWRDEQFF. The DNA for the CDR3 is TGCAGCGTTGCGGTCCCTTGGAGGGATGAGCAGTTCTTC.